This T cell receptor (beta chain) was profiled in a study of identical twins (dated by TCRdb to 2015 to 2016). Study-level background: TCR alpha and beta repertoires from monozygotic twins, unrelated adults of various ages and cord blood were deep-sequenced to test whether fetal clonotypes persist. To rule out contamination, replicate twin experiments were performed at different times with different library preparation protocols.

This clonotype has a count of ten or more. This clone's antigen is unknown. No base quality values were provided; no much bigger clone lies one nucleotide off. V ends up 1 base short and J 8 bases short, with an unmatched junction base count of 4. The CDR3 runs 13 amino acids, cysteine and phenylalanine included. The retained sequence is limited to the CDR3, 39 bases, with the frame set at the first base. The CDR1 and CDR2 encoded by the germline V gene (reference sequence) are DFQATT and SNEGSKA. Every donor in the study was a healthy Caucasian. The twin cohort comprised three pairs of female monozygotic twins, all aged roughly 18 to 30 years. The RNA used for TCR libraries was isolated from peripheral blood mononuclear cells. Overall study outcomes, separate from this receptor: The excess sharing between twins in beta out-of-frame sequences was weaker because fewer shared sequences reduced the signal-to-noise ratio. Out-of-frame TCR alpha sharing in monozygotic twins was systematically underestimated by recombination models, whereas sharing between unrelated individuals was in agreement with the recombination models. Fewer insertions were carried by abundant cord blood beta clonotypes, a similar but weaker trend appeared in young adult naive repertoires, and no such trend appeared in memory repertoires. Compared with coincidental sharing between unrelated individuals, an excess of low generation-probability sequences was observed among out-of-frame TCR alpha sequences shared between twins. Zero-insertion analyses could be partly confounded by invariant T cells such as MAIT and iNKT, although diverse VJ usage argued against such confounding for most clonotypes. Because the same donors could not be followed over many years, the conclusions depended on cross-sectional statistical analysis.

The library came from 5' RACE. The listed sequencing device is Illumina HiSeq 2000. Template switching added a universal primer binding site, and the final cDNA carried a unique molecular identifier that allowed TCR cDNA molecules to be counted accurately. First-strand cDNA for TCR alpha and beta chains was synthesized from specific primers in the conserved constant-segment region. To control for contamination, every cDNA library carried two barcodes: a SMART-Mk sample barcode plus Illumina barcodes. TruSeq adapter sequences and Illumina sample barcodes were added in two successive PCR steps. The TCR alpha and beta cDNA libraries were sequenced on the Illumina HiSeq platform using custom primers. The paper's processing steps were these. Raw reads were processed with MiGEC to extract unique molecular identifiers, and MiXCR was used to determine CDR3 positions. For each individual, recombination models were inferred using an EM algorithm with the repgenHMM and IGoR tools. Shared clonotype analysis was performed with the tcR package in R, normalizing sharing by the product of cloneset sizes. To study raw recombination without the effects of thymic and clonal selection, out-of-frame nonproductive sequences were analyzed. In-frame beta chains were kept once TCRdb had trimmed the public reads at Q25 with fastp and called clones with MiXCR. All rows with the same CDR3 protein become a single entry with the most common DNA and genes. What appears here as the V and J calls and clone size reflects TCRdb's work, not the paper's. For this sample the table gives 570,000 or so distinct CDR3 sequences, of which roughly 9.5% were detected only once. Of the sample, 2.5% to 3.5% is held by the ten largest clones.

A further study also used this sample, focusing on yellow fever vaccine responses in identical twins. In that second paper, the authors write: The authors reported that the T cell response to vaccination in identical twins appeared partly convergent and partly personalized. In the study, vaccine-responding T cell clones were precisely tracked in identical twins.

The clonotype originates from a woman younger than 35 in good health. The V gene is TRBV20-1 and the J gene is TRBJ2-1; 8 of the junction bases match TRBD2. The sequenced sample was PBMCs. The CDR3 reads CSARAGGPYEQFF. The DNA sequence is TGCAGTGCTAGAGCGGGAGGGCCTTATGAGCAGTTCTTC.